This T cell receptor (beta chain) was documented in a study of T cell responses to AZD1222 COVID-19 vaccine. Study-wide findings and caveats: Vaccine-associated CD4 TCRs spanned spike, dominant at 160-218 and 743-854. Donors in the cohort were predominantly white British and more often female, and clonal diversity was possibly underestimated.

In germline, CDR1 is PRHDT, CDR2 FYEKMQ (reference sequence). The CDR3 extends over 16 amino acids. Trimming removed 5 bases from V and 6 bases from J; junction bases left unmatched: 8. In the case of this clone: Its antigen remains unidentified.

The data were produced by immunoSEQ multiplex PCR, yet TCRdb's version contains in-frame clones alone and is incomplete. The top ten hold around 3% of the sample, which has about 180,000 clones, 87% seen once. This sequence joins TRBV13 and TRBJ1-4; TRBD1 agrees at 11 bases. This sample comprised peripheral blood, obtained on day 0 of AZD1222 vaccination. The sequence was collected from an adult in good health. In DNA, the CDR3 is TGTGCCAGCAGCCCCCCGACGGGACAGGGGGATGAAAAACTGTTTTTT. Residues: CASSPPTGQGDEKLFF.